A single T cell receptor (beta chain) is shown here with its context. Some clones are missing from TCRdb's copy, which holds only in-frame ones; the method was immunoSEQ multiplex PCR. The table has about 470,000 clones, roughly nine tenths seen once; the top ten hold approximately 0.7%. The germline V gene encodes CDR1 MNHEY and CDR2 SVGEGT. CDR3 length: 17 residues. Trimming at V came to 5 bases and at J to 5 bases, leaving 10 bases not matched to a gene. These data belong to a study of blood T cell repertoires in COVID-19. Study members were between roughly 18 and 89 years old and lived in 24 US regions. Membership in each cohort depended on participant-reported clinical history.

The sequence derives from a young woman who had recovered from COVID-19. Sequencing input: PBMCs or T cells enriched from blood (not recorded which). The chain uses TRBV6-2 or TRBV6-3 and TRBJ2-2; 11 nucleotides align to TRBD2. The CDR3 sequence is CASSIPLAGGRTGELFF. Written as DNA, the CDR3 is TGTGCCAGCAGTATCCCCCTAGCGGGGGGCAGGACCGGGGAGCTGTTTTTT.